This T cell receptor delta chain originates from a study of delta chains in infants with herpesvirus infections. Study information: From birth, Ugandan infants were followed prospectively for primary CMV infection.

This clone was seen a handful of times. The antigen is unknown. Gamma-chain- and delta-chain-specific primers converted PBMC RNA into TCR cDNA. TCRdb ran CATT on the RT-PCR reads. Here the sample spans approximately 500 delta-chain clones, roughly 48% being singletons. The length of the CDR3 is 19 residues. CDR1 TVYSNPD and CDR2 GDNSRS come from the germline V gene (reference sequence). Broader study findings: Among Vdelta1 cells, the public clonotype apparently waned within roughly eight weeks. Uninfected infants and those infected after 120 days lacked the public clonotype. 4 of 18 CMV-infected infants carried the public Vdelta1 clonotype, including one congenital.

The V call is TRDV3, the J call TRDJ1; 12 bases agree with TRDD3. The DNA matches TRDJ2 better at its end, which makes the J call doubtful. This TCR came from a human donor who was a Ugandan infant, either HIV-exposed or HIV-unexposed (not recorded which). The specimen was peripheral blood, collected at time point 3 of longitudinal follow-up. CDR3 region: CALIPNWGIQPLYTDKLFF. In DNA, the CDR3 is TGTGCCTTAATTCCTAACTGGGGGATACAGCCCCTGTACACCGATAAACTCTTCTTT.